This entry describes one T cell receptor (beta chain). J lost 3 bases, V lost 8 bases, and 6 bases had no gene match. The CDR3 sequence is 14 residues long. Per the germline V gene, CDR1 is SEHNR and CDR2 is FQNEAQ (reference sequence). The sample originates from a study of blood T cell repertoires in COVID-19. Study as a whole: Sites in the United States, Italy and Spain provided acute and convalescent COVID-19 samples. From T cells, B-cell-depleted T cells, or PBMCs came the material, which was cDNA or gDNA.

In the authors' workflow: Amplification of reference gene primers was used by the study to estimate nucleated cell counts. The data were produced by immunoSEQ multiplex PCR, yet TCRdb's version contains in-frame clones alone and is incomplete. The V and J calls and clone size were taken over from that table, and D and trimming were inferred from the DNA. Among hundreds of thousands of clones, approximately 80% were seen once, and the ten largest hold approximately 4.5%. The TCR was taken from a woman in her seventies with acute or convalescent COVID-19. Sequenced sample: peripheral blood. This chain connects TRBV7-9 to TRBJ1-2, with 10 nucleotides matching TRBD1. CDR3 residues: CASPGQGKDYGYTF. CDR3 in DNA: TGTGCCAGCCCGGGACAGGGGAAAGACTATGGCTACACCTTC.